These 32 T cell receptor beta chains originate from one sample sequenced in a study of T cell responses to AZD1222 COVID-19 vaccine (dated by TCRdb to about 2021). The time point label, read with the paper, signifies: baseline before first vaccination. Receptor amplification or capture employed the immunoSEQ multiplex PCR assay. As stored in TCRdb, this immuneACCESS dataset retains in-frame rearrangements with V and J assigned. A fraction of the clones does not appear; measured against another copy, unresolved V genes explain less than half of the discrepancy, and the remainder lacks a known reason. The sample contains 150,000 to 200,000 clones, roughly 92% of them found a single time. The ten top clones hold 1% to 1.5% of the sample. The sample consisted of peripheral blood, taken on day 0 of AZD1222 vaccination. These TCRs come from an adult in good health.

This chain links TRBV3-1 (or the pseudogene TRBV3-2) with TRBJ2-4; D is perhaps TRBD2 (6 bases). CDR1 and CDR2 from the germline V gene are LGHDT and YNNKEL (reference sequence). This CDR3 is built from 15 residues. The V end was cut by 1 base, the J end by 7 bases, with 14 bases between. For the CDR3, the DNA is TGTGCCAGCAGCCAAGTAACGGGGGTCGGGAACATTCAGTACTTC. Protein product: CASSQVTGVGNIQYF.

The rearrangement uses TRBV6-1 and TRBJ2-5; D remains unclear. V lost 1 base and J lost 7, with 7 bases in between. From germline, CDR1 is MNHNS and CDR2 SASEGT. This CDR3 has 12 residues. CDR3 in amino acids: CASSEERRTQYF. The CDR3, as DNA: TGTGCCAGCAGTGAAGAGAGGCGGACCCAGTACTTC.

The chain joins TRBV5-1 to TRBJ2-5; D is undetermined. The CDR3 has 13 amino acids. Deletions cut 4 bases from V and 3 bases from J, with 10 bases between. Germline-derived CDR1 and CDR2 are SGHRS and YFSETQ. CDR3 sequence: CASSVIPEETQYF. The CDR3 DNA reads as TGCGCCAGCAGCGTGATTCCAGAAGAGACCCAGTACTTC.

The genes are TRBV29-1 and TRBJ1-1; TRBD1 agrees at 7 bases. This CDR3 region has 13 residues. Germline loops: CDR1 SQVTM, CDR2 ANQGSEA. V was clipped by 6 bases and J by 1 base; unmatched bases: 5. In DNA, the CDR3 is TGCAGCGTGGAGGGACAGCCGAACACTGAAGCTTTCTTT. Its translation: CSVEGQPNTEAFF.

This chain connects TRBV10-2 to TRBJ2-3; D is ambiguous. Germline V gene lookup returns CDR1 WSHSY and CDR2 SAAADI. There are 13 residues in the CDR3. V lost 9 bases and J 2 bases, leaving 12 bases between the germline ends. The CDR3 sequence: CASLRDFTDTQYF. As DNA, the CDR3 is TGCGCCAGTCTTAGAGACTTCACAGATACGCAGTATTTT.

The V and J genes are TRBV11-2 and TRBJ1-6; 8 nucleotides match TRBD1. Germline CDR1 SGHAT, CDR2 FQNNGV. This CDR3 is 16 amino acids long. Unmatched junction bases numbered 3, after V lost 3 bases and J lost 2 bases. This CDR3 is CASSFGQGAYNSPLHF. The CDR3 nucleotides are TGTGCCAGCAGCTTTGGACAGGGTGCCTATAATTCACCCCTCCACTTT.

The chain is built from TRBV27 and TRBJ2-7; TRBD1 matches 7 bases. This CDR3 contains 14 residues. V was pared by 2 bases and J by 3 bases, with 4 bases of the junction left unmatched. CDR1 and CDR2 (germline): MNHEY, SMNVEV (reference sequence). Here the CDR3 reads CASSLRGQIYEQYF. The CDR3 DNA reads TGTGCCAGCAGTTTACGGGGACAGATCTACGAGCAGTACTTC.

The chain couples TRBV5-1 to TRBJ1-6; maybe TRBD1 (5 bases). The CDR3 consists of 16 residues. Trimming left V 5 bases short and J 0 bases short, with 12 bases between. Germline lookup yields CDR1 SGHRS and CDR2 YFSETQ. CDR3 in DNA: TGCGCCAGCAGGGCTGACAGTAGCTCCTATAATTCACCCCTCCACTTT. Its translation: CASRADSSSYNSPLHF.

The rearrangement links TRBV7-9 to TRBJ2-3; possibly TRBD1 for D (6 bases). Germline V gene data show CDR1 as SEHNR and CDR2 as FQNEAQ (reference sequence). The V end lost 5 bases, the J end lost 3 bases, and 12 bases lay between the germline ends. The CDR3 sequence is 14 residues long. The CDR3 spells CASSRDIATDTQYF. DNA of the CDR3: TGTGCCAGCAGCCGGGACATCGCTACAGATACGCAGTATTTT.

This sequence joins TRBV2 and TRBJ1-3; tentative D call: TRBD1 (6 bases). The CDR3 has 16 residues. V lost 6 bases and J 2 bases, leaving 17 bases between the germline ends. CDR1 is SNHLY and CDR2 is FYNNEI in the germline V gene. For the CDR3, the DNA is TGTGCCAGCAGCCCAGTAGGGGGTCGTGCTGGAAACACCATATATTTT. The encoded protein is CASSPVGGRAGNTIYF.

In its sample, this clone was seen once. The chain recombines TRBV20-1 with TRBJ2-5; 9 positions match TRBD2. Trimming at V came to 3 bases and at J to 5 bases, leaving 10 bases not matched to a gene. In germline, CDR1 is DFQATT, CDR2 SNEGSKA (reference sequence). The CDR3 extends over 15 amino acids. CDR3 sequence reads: CSASGAGGRAETQYF. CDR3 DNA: TGCAGTGCTAGTGGAGCGGGGGGCCGCGCGGAGACCCAGTACTTC.

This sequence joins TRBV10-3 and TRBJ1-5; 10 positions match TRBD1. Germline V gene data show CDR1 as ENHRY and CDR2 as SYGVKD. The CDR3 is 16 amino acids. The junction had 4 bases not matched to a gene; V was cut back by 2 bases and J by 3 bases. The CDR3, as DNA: TGTGCCATCAGTGAGGGGGGGACAGGGGACAATCAGCCCCAGCATTTT. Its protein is CAISEGGTGDNQPQHF.

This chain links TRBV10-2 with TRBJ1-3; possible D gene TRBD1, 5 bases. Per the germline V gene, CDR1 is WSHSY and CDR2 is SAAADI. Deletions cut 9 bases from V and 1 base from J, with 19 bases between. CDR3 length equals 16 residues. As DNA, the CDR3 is TGCGCCAGTACCCCGGGACGCATCGCTTCTGGAAACACCATATATTTT. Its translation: CASTPGRIASGNTIYF.

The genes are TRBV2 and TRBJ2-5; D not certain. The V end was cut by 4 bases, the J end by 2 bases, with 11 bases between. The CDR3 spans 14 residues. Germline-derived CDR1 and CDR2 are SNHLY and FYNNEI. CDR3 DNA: TGTGCCAGCAGTGGCCTTTACAGACAAGAGACCCAGTACTTC. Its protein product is CASSGLYRQETQYF.

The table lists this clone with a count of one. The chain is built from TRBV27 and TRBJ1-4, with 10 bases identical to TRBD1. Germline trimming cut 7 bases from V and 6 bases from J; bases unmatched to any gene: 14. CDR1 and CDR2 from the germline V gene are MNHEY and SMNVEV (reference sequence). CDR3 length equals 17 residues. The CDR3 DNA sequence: TGTGCCAGCAAATTTGTTGAGACCGGGACAGGGGATGAAAAACTGTTTTTT. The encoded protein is CASKFVETGTGDEKLFF. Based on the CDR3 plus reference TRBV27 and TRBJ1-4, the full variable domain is EAQVTQNPRYLITVTGKKLTVTCSQNMNHEYMSWYRQDPGLGLRQIYYSMNVEVTDKGDVPEGYKVSRKEKRNFPLILESPSPNQTSLYFCASKFVETGTGDEKLFFGSGTQLSVL.

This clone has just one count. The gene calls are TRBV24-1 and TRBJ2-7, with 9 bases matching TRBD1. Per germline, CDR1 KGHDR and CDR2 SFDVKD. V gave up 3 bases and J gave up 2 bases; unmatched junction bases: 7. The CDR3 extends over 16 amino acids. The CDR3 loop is CATSDGTGTSPYEQYF. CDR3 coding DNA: TGTGCCACCAGTGATGGGACAGGGACATCCCCCTACGAGCAGTACTTC.

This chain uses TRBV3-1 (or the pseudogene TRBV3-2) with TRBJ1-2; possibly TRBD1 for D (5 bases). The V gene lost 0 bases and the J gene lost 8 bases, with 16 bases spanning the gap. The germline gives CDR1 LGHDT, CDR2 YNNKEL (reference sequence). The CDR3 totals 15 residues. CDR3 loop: CASSQDLQGSGGYTF. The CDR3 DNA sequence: TGTGCCAGCAGCCAAGATCTTCAGGGCAGTGGAGGCTACACCTTC.

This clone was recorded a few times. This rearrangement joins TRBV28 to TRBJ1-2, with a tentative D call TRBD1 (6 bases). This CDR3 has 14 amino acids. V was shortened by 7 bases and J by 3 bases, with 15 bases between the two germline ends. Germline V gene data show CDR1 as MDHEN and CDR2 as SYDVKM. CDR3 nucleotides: TGTGCCAGCACTTCGATGGGGGCCTACTATGGCTACACCTTC. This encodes CASTSMGAYYGYTF.

CDR3 residues: CASSLGQVYEQYF. The CDR3 DNA sequence: TGTGCCAGCAGCTTAGGGCAGGTCTACGAGCAGTACTTC. The J gene is TRBJ2-7, the V gene TRBV7-2; D call uncertain. V lost 1 base and J 3 bases, leaving 7 bases between the germline ends. The CDR3 has 13 residues. Germline V gives CDR1 SGHTA, CDR2 FQGNSA. The whole variable domain, filled in from reference TRBV7-2 and TRBJ2-7, reads GAGVSQSPSNKVTEKGKDVELRCDPISGHTALYWYRQSLGQGLEFLIYFQGNSAPDKSGLPSDRFSAERTGGSVSTLTIQRTQQEDSAVYLCASSLGQVYEQYFGPGTRLTVT.

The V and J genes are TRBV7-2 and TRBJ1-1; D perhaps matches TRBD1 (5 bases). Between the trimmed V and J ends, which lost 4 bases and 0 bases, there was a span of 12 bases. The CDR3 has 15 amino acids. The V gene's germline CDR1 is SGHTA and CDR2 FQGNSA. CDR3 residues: CASSSGRAMNTEAFF. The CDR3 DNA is TGTGCCAGCAGCTCGGGACGGGCTATGAACACTGAAGCTTTCTTT.

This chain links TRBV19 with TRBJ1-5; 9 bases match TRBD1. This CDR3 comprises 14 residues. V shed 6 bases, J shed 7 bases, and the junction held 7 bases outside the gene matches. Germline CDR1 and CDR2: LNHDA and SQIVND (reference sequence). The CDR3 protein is CASRPDRGRQPQHF. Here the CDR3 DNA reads TGTGCCAGTAGGCCTGACAGGGGGAGGCAGCCCCAGCATTTT.

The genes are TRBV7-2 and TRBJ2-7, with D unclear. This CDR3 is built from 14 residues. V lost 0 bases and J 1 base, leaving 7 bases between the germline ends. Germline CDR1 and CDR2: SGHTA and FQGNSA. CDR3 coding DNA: TGTGCCAGCAGCTTAGCTCTTGTTTCCTACGAGCAGTACTTC. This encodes CASSLALVSYEQYF. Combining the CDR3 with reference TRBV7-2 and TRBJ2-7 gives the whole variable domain GAGVSQSPSNKVTEKGKDVELRCDPISGHTALYWYRQSLGQGLEFLIYFQGNSAPDKSGLPSDRFSAERTGGSVSTLTIQRTQQEDSAVYLCASSLALVSYEQYFGPGTRLTVT.

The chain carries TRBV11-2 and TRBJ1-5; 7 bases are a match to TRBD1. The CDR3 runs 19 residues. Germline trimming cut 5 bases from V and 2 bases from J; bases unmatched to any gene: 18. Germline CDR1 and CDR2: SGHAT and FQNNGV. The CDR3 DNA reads TGTGCCAGCAGCCCTATCAGGGGGATAAGGGGTATGGGCAATCAGCCCCAGCATTTT. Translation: CASSPIRGIRGMGNQPQHF.

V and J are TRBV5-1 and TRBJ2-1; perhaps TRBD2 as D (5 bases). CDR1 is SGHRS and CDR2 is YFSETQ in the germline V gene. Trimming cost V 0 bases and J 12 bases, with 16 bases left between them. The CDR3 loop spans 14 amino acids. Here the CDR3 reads CASSLDLAGRGQFF. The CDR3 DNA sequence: TGCGCCAGCAGCTTGGATCTTGCGGGTCGGGGGCAGTTCTTC.

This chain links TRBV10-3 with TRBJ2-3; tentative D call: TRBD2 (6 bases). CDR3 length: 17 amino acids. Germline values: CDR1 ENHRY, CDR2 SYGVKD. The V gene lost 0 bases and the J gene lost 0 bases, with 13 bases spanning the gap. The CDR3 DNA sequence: TGTGCCATCAGTGAGTCCTCTGGGGGGATCAGCACAGATACGCAGTATTTT. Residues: CAISESSGGISTDTQYF.

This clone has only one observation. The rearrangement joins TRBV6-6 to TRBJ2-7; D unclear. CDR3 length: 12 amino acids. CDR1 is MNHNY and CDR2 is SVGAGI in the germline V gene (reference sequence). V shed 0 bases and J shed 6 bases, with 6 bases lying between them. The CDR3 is CASSYSWGEQYF. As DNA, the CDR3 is TGTGCCAGCAGTTACTCATGGGGCGAGCAGTACTTC.

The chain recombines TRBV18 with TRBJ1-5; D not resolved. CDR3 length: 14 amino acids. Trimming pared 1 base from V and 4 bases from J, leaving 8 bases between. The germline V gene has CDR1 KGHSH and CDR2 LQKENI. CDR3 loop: CASSPQVGNQPQHF. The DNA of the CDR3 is TGTGCCAGCTCACCACAGGTTGGGAATCAGCCCCAGCATTTT.

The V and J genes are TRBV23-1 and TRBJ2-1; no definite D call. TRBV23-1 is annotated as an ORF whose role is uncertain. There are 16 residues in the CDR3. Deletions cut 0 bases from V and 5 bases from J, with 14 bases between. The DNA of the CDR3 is TGCGCCAGCAGTCAATCGGAAGGACGATGCCACAATGAGCAGTTCTTC. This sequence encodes CASSQSEGRCHNEQFF.

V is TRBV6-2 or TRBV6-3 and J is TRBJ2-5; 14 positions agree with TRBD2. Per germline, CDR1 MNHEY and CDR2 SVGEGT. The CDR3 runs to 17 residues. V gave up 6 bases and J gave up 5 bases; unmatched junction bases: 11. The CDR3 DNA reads TGTGCCAGCAGCCAAAAGAGACTAGCGGGGGGGCTTGAGACCCAGTACTTC. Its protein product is CASSQKRLAGGLETQYF.

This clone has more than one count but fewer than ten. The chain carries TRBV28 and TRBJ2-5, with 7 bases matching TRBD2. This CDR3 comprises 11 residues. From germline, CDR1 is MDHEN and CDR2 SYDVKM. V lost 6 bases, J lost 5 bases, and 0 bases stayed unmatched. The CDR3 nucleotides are TGTGCCAGCAGGGGAGGGGAGACCCAGTACTTC. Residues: CASRGGETQYF.

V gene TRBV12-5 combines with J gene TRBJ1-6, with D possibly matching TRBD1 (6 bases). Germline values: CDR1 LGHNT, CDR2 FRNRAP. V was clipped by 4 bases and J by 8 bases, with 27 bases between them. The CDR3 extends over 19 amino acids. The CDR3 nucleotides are TGTGCTAGTGGTTCCCTGCCCCCCCGGGGGGGGCGGACGGATTCACCCCTCCACTTT. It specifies CASGSLPPRGGRTDSPLHF. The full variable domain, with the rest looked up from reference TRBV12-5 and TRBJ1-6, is DARVTQTPRHKVTEMGQEVTMRCQPILGHNTVFWYRQTMMQGLELLAYFRNRAPLDDSGMPKDRFSAEMPDATLATLKIQPSEPRDSAVYFCASGSLPPRGGRTDSPLHFGNGTRLTVT.

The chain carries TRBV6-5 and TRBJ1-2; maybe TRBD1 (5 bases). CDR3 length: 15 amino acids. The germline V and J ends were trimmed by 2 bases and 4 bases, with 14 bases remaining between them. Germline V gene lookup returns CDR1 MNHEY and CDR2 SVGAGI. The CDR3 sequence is CASSYRIQGSYGYTF. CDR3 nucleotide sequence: TGTGCCAGCAGTTACAGAATCCAGGGTAGCTATGGCTACACCTTC.